The T cell receptor (beta chain) described here comes from a study of technical replicates of blood from a handful of donors. Libraries were prepared by immunoSEQ multiplex PCR; TCRdb keeps only in-frame clonotypes and omits some of them. This table holds tens of thousands of clones, approximately 96% found once. The CDR3 has 16 residues. Trimming removed 0 bases at V and 4 bases at J, with 12 bases between. The V gene's germline CDR1 is LGHNA and CDR2 YSLEER. Sequencing was performed on T cells isolated from PBMCs. This sequence joins TRBV4-3 and TRBJ1-4, with no clear D. This sequence was found in a human donor in good health. The chain's CDR3 is CASSQDPNSLNEKLFF. The CDR3 region has the DNA TGCGCCAGCAGCCAAGATCCCAACAGCCTTAATGAAAAACTGTTTTTT.